These 24 T cell receptor beta chains were sequenced from one sample in a study of a mutant IDH1 vaccine in newly diagnosed glioma. The antigens of these receptors remain unknown. Clones were read by immunoSEQ multiplex PCR, and TCRdb kept only the in-frame ones, dropping some. Of around 28,000 clones in the sample, around 84% were seen once. Indicated time point: week 23, last vaccination. Every vaccine dose comprised 300 ug of mutant IDH1 20-mer peptide plus topical imiquimod. This specimen was PBMCs, taken from a glioma patient whose treatment included an IDH1 peptide vaccine. The receptors originated from a woman in her twenties or thirties with glioma.

This chain links TRBV7-8 with TRBJ2-7; the D is unclear. The CDR3 has 13 amino acids. Trimming took 5 bases from V and 1 from J, leaving 9 bases between them. CDR1 is SGHVS, CDR2 FQNEAQ, per germline. The CDR3 bases are TGTGCCAGCAGCCCACTTCGATCCTACGAGCAGTACTTC. Protein sequence: CASSPLRSYEQYF.

This chain links TRBV2 with TRBJ2-3; D remains unclear. Germline values: CDR1 SNHLY, CDR2 FYNNEI. This CDR3 region has 15 residues. V was trimmed by 6 bases and J by 1 base, leaving 14 bases between them. The CDR3 nucleotides read TGTGCCAGCAGCCAAACGGCGATACGCACAGATACGCAGTATTTT. Translation gives CASSQTAIRTDTQYF. Supplemented by reference TRBV2 and TRBJ2-3, the full variable domain reads EPEVTQTPSHQVTQMGQEVILRCVPISNHLYFYWYRQILGQKVEFLVSFYNNEISEKSEIFDDQFSVERPDGSNFTLKIRSTKLEDSAMYFCASSQTAIRTDTQYFGPGTRLTVL.

The chain joins TRBV4-1 to TRBJ1-3; 9 bases align to TRBD1. V shed 1 base and J 0 bases; nucleotides not matched to a gene: 10. The CDR3 has 19 amino acids. Germline CDR1 MGHRA, CDR2 YSYEKL. The CDR3 nucleotides read TGCGCCAGCAGCCAAGTAGGACAGGGGCCTATTAACTCTGGAAACACCATATATTTT. It specifies CASSQVGQGPINSGNTIYF.

The rearrangement links TRBV5-4 to TRBJ1-4, with 10 positions matching TRBD1. The V gene end was trimmed by 0 bases and the J gene end by 5 bases; junction bases not matched to a gene: 4. From germline, CDR1 is SGHNT and CDR2 YYREEE (reference sequence). The CDR3 is made up of 16 amino acids. CDR3 region: CASSLGGGQGNEKLFF. In nucleotides, the CDR3 is TGTGCCAGCAGCTTGGGGGGGGGACAGGGGAATGAAAAACTGTTTTTT. The whole variable domain, filled in from reference TRBV5-4 and TRBJ1-4, reads ETGVTQSPTHLIKTRGQQVTLRCSSQSGHNTVSWYQQALGQGPQFIFQYYREEENGRGNFPPRFSGLQFPNYSSELNVNALELDDSALYLCASSLGGGQGNEKLFFGSGTQLSVL.

V usage is TRBV5-1 and J usage is TRBJ1-2; D remains ambiguous. This CDR3 region has 15 residues. The germline gives CDR1 SGHRS, CDR2 YFSETQ. V lost 0 bases to trimming and J lost 8 bases, with 17 bases between them. CDR3 region: CASSLEVSEARGYTF. In nucleotides, the CDR3 is TGCGCCAGCAGCTTGGAGGTGTCGGAGGCTAGGGGCTACACCTTC.

The chain combines TRBV10-2 with TRBJ2-7, with TRBD1 as a possible D gene (6 bases). Trimming removed 7 bases at V and 7 bases at J, with 14 bases between. In germline, CDR1 is WSHSY, CDR2 SAAADI. This CDR3 spans 12 amino acids. The CDR3 reads CASKHTGREQYF. In DNA form, the CDR3 reads TGCGCCAGCAAACATACAGGGAGAGAGCAGTACTTC.

This clone was counted once. This sequence joins TRBV7-2 and TRBJ1-5; D not resolved. CDR1 is SGHTA, CDR2 FQGNSA, per germline. Trimming left V 5 bases short and J 3 bases short, with 14 bases between. CDR3 size: 15 residues. Here the CDR3 reads CASSHTPTANQPQHF. Written as DNA, the CDR3 is TGTGCCAGCAGCCACACACCGACGGCCAATCAGCCCCAGCATTTT.

The count of this clone is one. V gene TRBV5-1 combines with J gene TRBJ1-3; D is uncertain. This CDR3 is 15 amino acids long. Trimming took off 2 bases at V and 0 bases at J, with 9 bases between the two ends. CDR1 and CDR2 (germline): SGHRS, YFSETQ. CDR3 DNA: TGCGCCAGCAGCTTAAGCGCTCTCTCTGGAAACACCATATATTTT. As protein: CASSLSALSGNTIYF.

This clone occurred once. This chain uses TRBV19 with TRBJ1-6; TRBD1 is a possible D gene (6 bases). CDR1 and CDR2 (germline): LNHDA, SQIVND (reference sequence). The CDR3 has 14 amino acids. V was cut by 5 bases and J by 6 bases, with 11 bases left in between. The CDR3 DNA is TGTGCCAGTAGTCAGGGGATGGGTAATTCACCCCTCCACTTT. Amino acid sequence: CASSQGMGNSPLHF.

The J gene is TRBJ2-1, the V gene TRBV29-1; perhaps TRBD2 as D (6 bases). The germline CDR1 and CDR2 sequences are SQVTM and ANQGSEA. Trimming took off 4 bases at V and 4 bases at J, with 20 bases between the two ends. This CDR3 comprises 16 residues. CDR3 coding DNA: TGCAGCGTTGTGGGGGGAGAGACAAGTCTATACAATGAGCAGTTCTTC. This gives the protein CSVVGGETSLYNEQFF.

This chain connects TRBV20-1 to TRBJ2-5; no reliable D call. V gave up 3 bases and J gave up 1 base, with 3 bases separating them. From germline, CDR1 is DFQATT and CDR2 SNEGSKA (reference sequence). This CDR3 contains 11 residues. CDR3 sequence (DNA): TGCAGTGCTAGTGGCCAAGAGACCCAGTACTTC. Amino acids: CSASGQETQYF.

The CDR3 sequence: CASTQYGGGYSNQPQHF. CDR3 nucleotides: TGTGCCAGTACCCAATACGGCGGGGGGTATAGCAATCAGCCCCAGCATTTT. The chain uses TRBV19 and TRBJ1-5; the D gene is possibly TRBD1 (5 bases). Trimming removed 7 bases from V and 0 bases from J, with 19 bases in between. The CDR3 is made up of 17 amino acids. Germline lookup yields CDR1 LNHDA and CDR2 SQIVND (reference sequence).

The CDR3 sequence: CASSLSSGNQETQYF. The DNA of the CDR3 is TGTGCCAGCAGCTTGTCATCAGGGAACCAAGAGACCCAGTACTTC. V and J are TRBV5-6 and TRBJ2-5, with D possibly TRBD1 on 5 matching bases. Germline-derived CDR1 and CDR2 are SGHDT and YYEEEE. The CDR3 runs to 15 residues. The V end lost 1 base, the J end lost 0 bases, and 10 bases lay between the germline ends.

The V and J genes are TRBV5-1 and TRBJ1-6; TRBD1 aligns across 7 bases. Trimming took 6 bases from V and 9 from J; bases not matched to a gene: 6. The CDR3 contains 13 residues. CDR1 is SGHRS, CDR2 YFSETQ, per germline. This CDR3 is CASKGTDSSPLHF. CDR3 bases: TGCGCCAGCAAAGGGACAGATAGTTCACCCCTCCACTTT.

Notes on this clone: At one end, the junction sequence differs from germline, possibly due to a read error. This chain joins TRBV2 and TRBJ2-7; D may be TRBD1 (6 bases). CDR3 length: 14 amino acids. The germline gives CDR1 SNHLY, CDR2 FYNNEI. For the CDR3, the DNA is TGTGCCAGCGGTGAGTGGGGGCTCTCCTACGAGCAGTACTTC. It yields the protein CASGEWGLSYEQYF. The variable domain in full, completed from reference TRBV2 and TRBJ2-7, reads EPEVTQTPSHQVTQMGQEVILRCVPISNHLYFYWYRQILGQKVEFLVSFYNNEISEKSEIFDDQFSVERPDGSNFTLKIRSTKLEDSAMYFCASGEWGLSYEQYFGPGTRLTVT.

The gene calls are TRBV7-9 and TRBJ1-2; no clear D. CDR3 length: 13 amino acids. In germline, CDR1 is SEHNR, CDR2 FQNEAQ (reference sequence). Trimming removed 5 bases from V and 2 bases from J, with 9 bases in between. The CDR3 spells CASSPPQNYGYTF. The CDR3 DNA reads as TGTGCCAGCAGCCCCCCGCAGAACTATGGCTACACCTTC.

V is TRBV2 and J is TRBJ2-2; D uncertain. The CDR3 is 12 residues long. CDR1 is SNHLY, CDR2 FYNNEI, per germline. Trimming took off 4 bases at V and 9 bases at J, with 9 bases between the two ends. The CDR3, as DNA: TGTGCCAGCAGTGGGACGGGTCGGGAGCTGTTTTTT. Translation gives CASSGTGRELFF.

The gene calls are TRBV4-1 and TRBJ1-1; D uncertain. This CDR3 spans 13 amino acids. Germline values: CDR1 MGHRA, CDR2 YSYEKL. Trimming pared 2 bases from V and 1 base from J, leaving 5 bases between. CDR3 amino acids: CASSQLTNTEAFF. CDR3 DNA: TGCGCCAGCAGCCAACTCACGAACACTGAAGCTTTCTTT.

The genes are TRBV5-1 and TRBJ1-1; 8 bases align to TRBD1. Trimming at V came to 4 bases and at J to 2 bases, leaving 4 bases not matched to a gene. The CDR3 is made up of 14 amino acids. Germline values: CDR1 SGHRS, CDR2 YFSETQ. CDR3 coding DNA: TGCGCCAGCAGCCCCGGACAGGGTAACACTGAAGCTTTCTTT. Residues: CASSPGQGNTEAFF. Full variable domain (missing parts from reference TRBV5-1 and TRBJ1-1): KAGVTQTPRYLIKTRGQQVTLSCSPISGHRSVSWYQQTPGQGLQFLFEYFSETQRNKGNFPGRFSGRQFSNSRSEMNVSTLELGDSALYLCASSPGQGNTEAFFGQGTRLTVV.

This chain uses TRBV4-2 with TRBJ1-3; D remains unclear. This CDR3 spans 16 amino acids. V lost 0 bases, J lost 4 bases, and 13 bases lay in between. Germline CDR1 and CDR2: LGHNA and YNFKEQ. The chain's CDR3 is CASSQEKRATGNTIYF. The DNA for the CDR3 is TGTGCCAGCAGCCAAGAGAAACGGGCAACAGGAAACACCATATATTTT.

The chain has TRBV5-6 and TRBJ1-5, with D perhaps TRBD1 (5 bases). The CDR3 has 15 residues. V lost 4 bases and J 6 bases, leaving 17 bases between the germline ends. CDR1 and CDR2 from the germline V gene are SGHDT and YYEEEE. The CDR3 coding sequence is TGTGCCAGCAGCCCCAAAGGAACAAGGGGTCAGCCCCAGCATTTT. Translating gives CASSPKGTRGQPQHF.

CDR3 residues: CASSLLQGDTQYF. The CDR3 DNA reads as TGTGCCAGCAGCCTCTTACAGGGAGATACGCAGTATTTT. The chain links TRBV7-9 to TRBJ2-3, with D possibly being TRBD1 (6 bases). V lost 5 bases to trimming and J lost 5 bases, with 11 bases between them. From germline, CDR1 is SEHNR and CDR2 FQNEAQ (reference sequence). The CDR3 spans 13 residues.

The V gene is TRBV7-9, the J gene TRBJ2-6; weak D call: TRBD1 (6 bases). Looked up from germline, CDR1 is SEHNR and CDR2 is FQNEAQ (reference sequence). The CDR3 consists of 18 residues. V dropped 5 bases and J dropped 2 bases, with 19 bases sitting between them. The CDR3 here is CASSLRPQGFAGANVLTF. In nucleotides, the CDR3 is TGTGCCAGCAGCCTTAGACCCCAGGGGTTCGCTGGGGCCAACGTCCTGACTTTC. Using reference TRBV7-9 and TRBJ2-6 for the parts outside the CDR3, the full variable domain is DTGVSQNPRHKITKRGQNVTFRCDPISEHNRLYWYRQTLGQGPEFLTYFQNEAQLEKSRLLSDRFSAERPKGSFSTLEIQRTEQGDSAMYLCASSLRPQGFAGANVLTFGAGSRLTVL.

The J gene is TRBJ2-7, the V gene TRBV7-9, with D hard to call. The ends were cut back, 2 bases at V and 3 bases at J, with 8 bases in the middle. The V gene's germline CDR1 is SEHNR and CDR2 FQNEAQ (reference sequence). CDR3 length equals 13 residues. CDR3 protein: CASSLSGGYEQYF. CDR3 bases: TGTGCCAGCAGCTTATCAGGTGGCTACGAGCAGTACTTC.